The 20 T cell receptor beta chains below were found in one sample sequenced in a study of breast tumors, draining lymph nodes, adjacent tissues. A single record per CDR3 protein comes from TCRdb applying MiXCR to the multiplex PCR reads. The table includes under 250,000 distinct CDR3 sequences, 32% detected once. Axillary draining lymph nodes of breast cancer patients supplied the node samples. Sequences were obtained from axillary lymph node tissue. The receptor source for this set is a female donor with breast cancer. Some clones in this sample may be carry-over from other donors' samples.

This clonotype was recorded a few times. V and J are TRBV20-1 and TRBJ1-1; perhaps TRBD1 as D (5 bases). The CDR3 is 15 amino acids. Trimming removed 0 bases from V and 0 bases from J, with 11 bases in between. The germline CDR1 and CDR2 sequences are DFQATT and SNEGSKA (reference sequence). The DNA of the CDR3 is TGCAGTGCTAGAGAGGGGCAGATAATGAACACTGAAGCTTTCTTT. This gives the protein CSAREGQIMNTEAFF.

This clonotype was seen ten or more times. The chain links TRBV7-8 to TRBJ2-7, with D possibly TRBD2 on 6 matching bases. Germline V gene data show CDR1 as SGHVS and CDR2 as FQNEAQ. The CDR3 is made up of 14 amino acids. V was pared by 2 bases and J by 2 bases, with 10 bases between. Here the CDR3 DNA reads TGTGCCAGCAGCTTAAGGACTACCACCTACGAGCAGTACTTC. Its translation is CASSLRTTTYEQYF.

This clonotype was counted ten times or more. The chain has TRBV29-1 and TRBJ1-3, with D unresolved. The CDR3 is made up of 14 amino acids. Trimming cost V 1 base and J 0 bases, with 7 bases left between them. Germline values: CDR1 SQVTM, CDR2 ANQGSEA. CDR3 nucleotide sequence: TGCAGCGTTGAAGTGGCGAGCTCTGGAAACACCATATATTTT. This translates into CSVEVASSGNTIYF.

This clonotype has just a few counts. This rearrangement joins TRBV12-3 or TRBV12-4 to TRBJ1-1; D ambiguous. V dropped 6 bases and J dropped 0 bases, with 11 bases sitting between them. The CDR3 has 14 residues. CDR3 loop: CASSHSGMNTEAFF. In nucleotides, the CDR3 is TGTGCCAGCAGCCACAGTGGGATGAACACTGAAGCTTTCTTT.

This chain joins TRBV6-1 and TRBJ1-2; no clear D gene. Germline CDR1 and CDR2: MNHNS and SASEGT. CDR3 size: 13 residues. V was pared by 5 bases and J by 1 base, with 8 bases between. The CDR3 DNA follows: TGTGCCAGCAGTCGTGGCCTTAACTATGGCTACACCTTC. Amino acid sequence: CASSRGLNYGYTF.

At least ten counts were recorded for this clonotype. The gene calls are TRBV12-3 or TRBV12-4 and TRBJ1-2, with D possibly being TRBD1 (5 bases). With 7 bases removed from V and 2 bases from J, the gap between germline ends came to 20 bases. This CDR3 spans 16 amino acids. The CDR3 region is CASTLPGQQGNYGYTF. Written as DNA, the CDR3 is TGTGCCAGCACCCTCCCAGGGCAGCAAGGGAACTATGGCTACACCTTC.

This clonotype came up a few times. This chain links TRBV18 with TRBJ2-1; D might be TRBD1 or TRBD2, each matching 5 bases. V was shortened by 3 bases and J by 3 bases, with 12 bases between the two germline ends. This CDR3 region has 15 residues. CDR1 is KGHSH and CDR2 is LQKENI in the germline V gene. CDR3 residues: CASSPGWGFYNEQFF. In DNA, the CDR3 is TGTGCCAGCTCACCCGGCTGGGGGTTCTACAATGAGCAGTTCTTC.

This clonotype has at least ten counts. This sequence joins TRBV20-1 and TRBJ2-6; the match to TRBD2 covers 8 bases. The J segment lost 0 bases and the V segment lost 6 bases, leaving 4 bases of the junction unmatched. Germline CDR1 is DFQATT and CDR2 is SNEGSKA (reference sequence). The CDR3 extends over 15 amino acids. CDR3 protein: CSATTSGSGANVLTF. In nucleotides, the CDR3 is TGCAGTGCGACAACTAGCGGCTCTGGGGCCAACGTCCTGACTTTC.

The sample holds many counts of this clonotype. The V call is TRBV9, the J call TRBJ1-5; 7 bases are a match to TRBD1. The CDR3 spans 14 residues. V dropped 0 bases and J dropped 5; count of bases not matched to a gene: 2. CDR1 is SGDLS, CDR2 YYNGEE, per germline. For the CDR3, the DNA is TGTGCCAGCAGCGTAGAGGGGGCTGATCAGCCCCAGCATTTT. This translates into CASSVEGADQPQHF.

The chain uses TRBV15 and TRBJ1-3, with 7 bases identical to TRBD1. V shed 4 bases and J 0 bases; nucleotides not matched to a gene: 9. In germline, CDR1 is LNHNV, CDR2 YYDKDF (reference sequence). The CDR3 runs to 17 residues. CDR3 sequence: CATSTRAGGNSGNTIYF. In nucleotides, the CDR3 is TGTGCCACCAGCACCCGGGCAGGGGGAAACTCTGGAAACACCATATATTTT.

This clonotype was found many times. This may be a read error: a much more frequent sequence differs by one nucleotide. This chain uses TRBV7-8 with TRBJ2-5; D unclear. The germline V gene encodes CDR1 SGHVS and CDR2 FQNEAQ. This CDR3 is 15 amino acids long. In DNA, the CDR3 is TGTGCCAGCAGCTTAGTGGGCAGCTCCCAAGAGACCCAGCACTTC. The encoded protein is CASSLVGSSQETQHF.

A few counts support this clonotype. V is TRBV5-1 and J is TRBJ2-5; 11 bases are a match to TRBD2. The CDR3 runs to 15 residues. Germline CDR1 is SGHRS and CDR2 is YFSETQ. V lost 0 bases to trimming and J lost 5 bases; unmatched junction nucleotides: 3. The CDR3 loop reads CASSLGLAGSETQYF. In DNA, the CDR3 is TGCGCCAGCAGCTTGGGACTAGCGGGAAGCGAGACCCAGTACTTC.

The chain has TRBV5-5 and TRBJ2-5, with TRBD1 matching 8 bases. The junction had 12 bases not matched to a gene; V was cut back by 5 bases and J by 6 bases. This CDR3 contains 15 residues. The germline V gene has CDR1 SGHKS and CDR2 YYEKEE (reference sequence). The CDR3 coding sequence is TGTGCCAGCAGTGCCCGAAACGACAGGGGACAGACCCAGTACTTC. Translation gives CASSARNDRGQTQYF. Looking up the rest from reference TRBV5-5 and TRBJ2-5 gives the full variable domain: DAGVTQSPTHLIKTRGQQVTLRCSPISGHKSVSWYQQVLGQGPQFIFQYYEKEERGRGNFPDRFSARQFPNYSSELNVNALLLGDSALYLCASSARNDRGQTQYFGPGTRLLVL.

The rearrangement joins TRBV24-1 to TRBJ2-7; TRBD1 matches 7 bases. This CDR3 is 15 amino acids long. Germline-derived CDR1 and CDR2 are KGHDR and SFDVKD. V shed 3 bases and J 4 bases; nucleotides not matched to a gene: 8. CDR3 loop: CATSDLSTGNYEQYF. DNA of the CDR3: TGTGCCACCAGTGATCTCTCGACAGGGAATTACGAGCAGTACTTC.

This clonotype showed up many times. The chain carries TRBV20-1 and TRBJ2-4, with 12 bases aligning to TRBD2. Germline lookup yields CDR1 DFQATT and CDR2 SNEGSKA (reference sequence). V shed 5 bases, J shed 0 bases, and the junction held 2 bases outside the gene matches. The CDR3 totals 15 residues. The CDR3 nucleotides read TGCAGTGCTTCGACTAGCGGGAGAGCCAAAAACATTCAGTACTTC. It translates to CSASTSGRAKNIQYF.

This rearrangement joins TRBV20-1 to TRBJ2-3, with a weak D call TRBD2 (6 bases). The V gene's germline CDR1 is DFQATT and CDR2 SNEGSKA (reference sequence). V was trimmed by 7 bases and J by 0 bases, leaving 11 bases between them. The CDR3 contains 13 residues. DNA of the CDR3: TGCAGTGTTAGGGAGGCTAGCACAGATACGCAGTATTTT. Translating gives CSVREASTDTQYF.

About this clonotype: This sequence may be a read error, since a much larger clone differs from it by one base. This chain links TRBV6-2 or TRBV6-3 with TRBJ2-7, with TRBD1 as a possible D gene (6 bases). CDR3 length: 13 amino acids. Germline CDR1 MNHEY, CDR2 SVGEGT. As DNA, the CDR3 is TGTGCCAGCAGTTACCGACAGGTCGGAGAGCGGTACTTC. This codes for CASSYRQVGERYF.

This clonotype appeared many times. The chain is built from TRBV10-2 and TRBJ1-2, with D tentatively TRBD1 (6 bases). The CDR3 extends over 13 amino acids. V lost 2 bases and J lost 8, with 12 bases in between. Germline lookup yields CDR1 WSHSY and CDR2 SAAADI. This CDR3 reads CASSEGGARGYTF. CDR3 bases: TGCGCCAGCAGTGAGGGGGGGGCGCGGGGCTACACCTTC.

This clonotype was picked up a small number of times. The chain has TRBV11-3 and TRBJ2-4; tentative D call: TRBD1 (6 bases). Trimming cost V 4 bases and J 8 bases, with 24 bases left between them. Germline V lookup: CDR1 SGHNT, CDR2 YENEEA. The CDR3 length is 17 residues. In DNA, the CDR3 is TGTGCCAGCAGCTCGAGGGGGATCTCGCCGCTTCGGGACATTCAGTACTTC. Translating gives CASSSRGISPLRDIQYF. The whole variable domain, filled in from reference TRBV11-3 and TRBJ2-4, reads EAGVVQSPRYKIIEKKQPVAFWCNPISGHNTLYWYLQNLGQGPELLIRYENEEAVDDSQLPKDRFSAERLKGVDSTLKIQPAELGDSAVYLCASSSRGISPLRDIQYFGAGTRLSVL.

The table lists this clonotype with many counts. The chain links TRBV6-2 or TRBV6-3 to TRBJ2-1, with 9 bases aligning to TRBD2. V was clipped by 5 bases and J by 5 bases; unmatched bases: 4. This CDR3 contains 14 residues. Germline CDR1 and CDR2: MNHEY and SVGEGT. The CDR3 here is CASSGTSRNNEQFF. The CDR3 nucleotides are TGTGCCAGCAGTGGGACTAGCAGAAACAATGAGCAGTTCTTC.